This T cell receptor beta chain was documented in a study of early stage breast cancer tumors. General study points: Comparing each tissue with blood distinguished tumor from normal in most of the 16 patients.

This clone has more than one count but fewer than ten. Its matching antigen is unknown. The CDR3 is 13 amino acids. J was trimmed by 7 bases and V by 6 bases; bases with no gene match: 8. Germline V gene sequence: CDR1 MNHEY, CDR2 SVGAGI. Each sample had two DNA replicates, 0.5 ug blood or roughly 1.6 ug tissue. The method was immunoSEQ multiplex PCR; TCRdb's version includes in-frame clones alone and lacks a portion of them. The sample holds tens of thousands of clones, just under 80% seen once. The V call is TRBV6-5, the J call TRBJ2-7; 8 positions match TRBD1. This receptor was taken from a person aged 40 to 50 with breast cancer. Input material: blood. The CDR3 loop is CASRRTGRGEQYF. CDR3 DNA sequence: TGTGCCAGCAGACGGACAGGGCGAGGGGAGCAGTACTTC.